This T cell receptor beta chain was profiled in a study of T cells in Graves' hyperthyroidism and ophthalmopathy. This CDR3 region has 13 residues. With 3 bases removed from V and 8 bases from J, the gap between germline ends came to 13 bases. Germline CDR1 KGHSH, CDR2 LQKENI. Researchers amplified the TCR beta CDR3 regions from RNA transcripts. Researchers ran a first-round RT-PCR on the TCR CDR3 using the HTBI primer set. TCRdb redid the calling of the multiplex PCR reads with MiXCR, one entry per CDR3 protein. The sample shows more than 20,000 distinct CDR3 sequences, approximately 49% of them seen only once. This clonotype was detected only a few times.

The rearrangement uses TRBV18 and TRBJ1-2, with no clear D. Source material: blood. The TCR was taken from a woman in her thirties or forties with Graves' hyperthyroidism that later progressed to Graves' ophthalmopathy. CDR3: CASSPDPRRGYTF. The CDR3 nucleotides are TGTGCCAGCTCACCCGACCCTCGGAGGGGCTACACCTTC.